This T cell receptor beta chain was obtained from a study of neurological immune-mediated disorders. CDR3 length equals 14 residues. CDR1 and CDR2 from the germline V gene are ENHRY and SYGVKD. V lost 6 bases, J lost 1 base, and 5 bases stayed unmatched. The sorted libraries drew on under 1.3 million T cells that were CD4+ or CD8+. cDNA was made by 5'RACE with 10-nucleotide random UMIs. TCRdb re-called the 5' RACE reads with MiXCR, one entry per CDR3 protein. The sample contains about 44,000 distinct CDR3 sequences, over 6% of which appear only once. This clonotype was recorded many times. The antigen remains undetermined. Study-level findings and limits: None of the CDR3 amino acid sequences in expanded clones turned up in more than one subject, which points to private repertoires in all groups. Multiple sclerosis, the disease with the least TCR clonal expansion, fell below healthy controls, whereas HTLV-1-associated myelopathy showed the most.

The V call is TRBV10-3, the J call TRBJ1-1; 7 nucleotides match TRBD1. The origin of this receptor is a woman in her thirties or forties in good health. The sequenced material came from CD4+ T cells from blood. CDR3 loop: CAIRAGQRNTEAFF. DNA for the CDR3: TGTGCCATCAGGGCGGGACAGAGGAACACTGAAGCTTTCTTT.